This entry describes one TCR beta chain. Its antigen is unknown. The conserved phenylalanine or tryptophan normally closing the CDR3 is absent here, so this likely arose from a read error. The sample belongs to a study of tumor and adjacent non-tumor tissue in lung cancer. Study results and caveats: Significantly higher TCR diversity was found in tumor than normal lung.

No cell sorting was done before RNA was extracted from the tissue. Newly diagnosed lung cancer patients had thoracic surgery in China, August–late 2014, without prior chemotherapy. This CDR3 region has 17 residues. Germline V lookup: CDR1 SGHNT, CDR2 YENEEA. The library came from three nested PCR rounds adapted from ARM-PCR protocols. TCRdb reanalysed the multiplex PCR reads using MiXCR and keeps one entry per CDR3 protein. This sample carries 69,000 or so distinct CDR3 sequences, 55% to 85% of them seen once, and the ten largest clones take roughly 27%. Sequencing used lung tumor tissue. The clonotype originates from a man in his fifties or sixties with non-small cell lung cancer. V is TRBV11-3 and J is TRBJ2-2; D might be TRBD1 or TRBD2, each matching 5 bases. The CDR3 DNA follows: TGTGCCAACAGCCCCCCCCGGGACGGACGGAGCACCGGGGAGCTGTTTATT. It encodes CANSPPRDGRSTGELFI.